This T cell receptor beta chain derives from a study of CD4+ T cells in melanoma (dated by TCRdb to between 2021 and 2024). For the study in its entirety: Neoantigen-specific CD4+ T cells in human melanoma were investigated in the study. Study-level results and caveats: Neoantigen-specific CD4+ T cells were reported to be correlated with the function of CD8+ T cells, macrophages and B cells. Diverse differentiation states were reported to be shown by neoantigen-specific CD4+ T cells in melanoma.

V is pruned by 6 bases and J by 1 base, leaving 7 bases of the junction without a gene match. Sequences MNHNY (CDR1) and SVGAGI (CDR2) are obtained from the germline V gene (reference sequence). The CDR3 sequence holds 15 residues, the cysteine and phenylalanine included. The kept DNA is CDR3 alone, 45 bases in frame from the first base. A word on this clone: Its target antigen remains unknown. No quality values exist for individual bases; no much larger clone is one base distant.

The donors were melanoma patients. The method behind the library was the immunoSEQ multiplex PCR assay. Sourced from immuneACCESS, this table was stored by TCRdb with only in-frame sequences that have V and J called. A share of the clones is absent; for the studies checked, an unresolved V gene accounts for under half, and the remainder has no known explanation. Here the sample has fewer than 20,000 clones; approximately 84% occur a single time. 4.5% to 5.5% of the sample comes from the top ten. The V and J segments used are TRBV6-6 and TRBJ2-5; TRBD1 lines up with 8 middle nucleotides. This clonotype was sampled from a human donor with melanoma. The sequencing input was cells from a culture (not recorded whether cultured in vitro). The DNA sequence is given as TGTGCCAGCAGCGGATTCGGGACAGGCCAAGAGACCCAGTACTTC. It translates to CASSGFGTGQETQYF.